The rows below give T cell receptor beta chains drawn from one sample of a study of CD4 T cells in relation to SARS-CoV-2 and coronaviruses. The data were produced by immunoSEQ multiplex PCR, yet TCRdb's version contains in-frame clones alone and is incomplete. The sample lists approximately 60,000 clones, 92% occurring once. The sample taken for sequencing was naive CD4+ T cells from PBMCs. These TCRs come from an adult with COVID-19. Both conserved end residues are part of each CDR3. Size tells how often a clone was seen (once, few, many) or the class of an expanded clone, and some rows leave it out.

J gene | V gene | clone size | CDR3 protein
TRBJ2-3 | TRBV7-2 | . | CASSSRARLSTDTQYF
TRBJ2-3 | TRBV25-1 | . | CASGRRGRGADTQYF
TRBJ2-7 | TRBV6-5 | . | CASSYSGLSGGYEQYF
TRBJ2-1 | TRBV30 | once | CAWSPRTSGEQFF
TRBJ2-3 | TRBV7-9 | . | CASSFEGDTQYF
TRBJ2-2 | TRBV18 | once | CASSGTVNTGELFF
TRBJ1-2 | TRBV6-5 | . | CASGILYGYTF
TRBJ1-3 | TRBV4-3 | . | CASSQTGLGNTIYF
TRBJ2-1 | TRBV5-4 | . | CASSLEQGMLHEQFF
TRBJ2-7 | TRBV11-2 | . | CASSRTLAVSYEQYF
TRBJ2-3 | TRBV9 | . | CASSANLFTDTQYF
TRBJ2-7 | TRBV18 | . | CASSSRTDYEQYF
TRBJ2-1 | TRBV11-3 | . | CASSIDRGLYNEQFF
TRBJ2-3 | TRBV19 | . | CASSMGLRDTQYF
TRBJ2-3 | TRBV6-5 | . | CASSKTTGDTQYF
TRBJ2-7 | TRBV5-4 | . | CASSLGQDSSYEQYF
TRBJ2-1 | TRBV2 | . | CASTWTSGNNEQFF
TRBJ2-2 | TRBV18 | . | CASSPDRNTGELFF
TRBJ2-3 | TRBV30 | . | CAAGQIPTQYF
TRBJ2-7 | TRBV10-3 | . | CAISESQGRGEQYF
TRBJ2-3 | TRBV29-1 | . | CSVVSSGSTDTQYF
TRBJ2-7 | TRBV6-5 | . | CASSFLSYEQYF
TRBJ1-6 | TRBV30 | . | CAWSTGSSYNSPLHF
TRBJ2-5 | TRBV7-9 | . | CASSLQGAGEETQYF
TRBJ2-3 | TRBV6-5 | once | CASSRPGTDTQYF
TRBJ2-1 | TRBV7-3 | . | CASSLNRVSYNEQFF
TRBJ1-3 | TRBV3-1/TRBV3-2 | . | CASSQEAGTGNTIYF
TRBJ1-2 | TRBV19 | . | CASEGHYGYTF
TRBJ2-7 | TRBV7-2 | . | CASSSILSGPTYEQYF